A single sample gave rise to the 11 T cell receptor beta chains below, sequenced in a study of T cell responses to AZD1222 COVID-19 vaccine. Only in-frame clones appear in the TCRdb table, and some are missing; sequencing was by immunoSEQ multiplex PCR. The sample records around 84,000 clones, roughly nine tenths being singletons. The sample in question was peripheral blood, obtained on day 0 of MenACWY control vaccination. Every receptor here comes from an adult in good health.

The gene calls are TRBV6-5 and TRBJ1-1; D is possibly TRBD1 (5 bases). The CDR3 totals 14 residues. Germline assignment: CDR1 MNHEY and CDR2 SVGAGI. The V gene lost 0 bases and the J gene lost 5 bases, with 10 bases spanning the gap. CDR3 residues: CASSYSWGRTEAFF. The CDR3 DNA sequence: TGTGCCAGCAGTTACTCGTGGGGGAGGACTGAAGCTTTCTTT.

This chain joins TRBV2 and TRBJ2-7; D is perhaps TRBD2 (7 bases). Per germline, CDR1 SNHLY and CDR2 FYNNEI. V lost 10 bases, J lost 5 bases, and 18 bases lay in between. The CDR3 totals 13 residues. CDR3 sequence reads: CATRGAGDHEQYF. As DNA, the CDR3 is TGTGCCACCCGGGGGGCAGGGGACCACGAGCAGTACTTC.

The gene calls are TRBV28 and TRBJ1-4, with D hard to call. The V end was cut by 6 bases, the J end by 2 bases, with 10 bases between. Germline CDR1 reads MDHEN; CDR2 reads SYDVKM. This CDR3 is built from 14 residues. The CDR3 bases are TGTGCCAGCAGCCCCCTTAGGACTAATGAAAAACTGTTTTTT. Translating gives CASSPLRTNEKLFF.

Details on this clone: Compared with germline, one end of the junction differs, possibly owing to a read error. This chain joins TRBV4-1 and TRBJ1-1; possibly TRBD1 for D (6 bases). This CDR3 contains 18 residues. Germline V gene data show CDR1 as MGHRA and CDR2 as YSYEKL. The CDR3 DNA follows: TGCGCCAGCAGACAAGGAGTCCGGGGGGCAAAGAGGGACACTGAAGCTTTCTTT. This sequence encodes CASRQGVRGAKRDTEAFF.

This chain uses TRBV7-2 with TRBJ2-4; 8 bases line up with TRBD1. Trimming took 4 bases from V and 0 from J; bases not matched to a gene: 5. Per germline, CDR1 SGHTA and CDR2 FQGNSA. The CDR3 loop spans 16 amino acids. This chain's CDR3 is CASSSGQALAKNIQYF. CDR3 DNA sequence: TGTGCCAGCAGCTCGGGACAGGCACTAGCCAAAAACATTCAGTACTTC.

The chain links TRBV10-3 to TRBJ1-5; D is uncertain. Germline CDR1 and CDR2: ENHRY and SYGVKD. The CDR3 is 13 residues long. V was clipped by 5 bases and J by 3 bases, with 8 bases between them. The CDR3 loop is CAISLQVNQPQHF. DNA for the CDR3: TGTGCCATCAGTCTTCAGGTCAATCAGCCCCAGCATTTT.

The gene calls are TRBV24-1 and TRBJ1-1; D possibly corresponds to TRBD1 (5 bases). The CDR3 covers 12 residues. The germline V gene encodes CDR1 KGHDR and CDR2 SFDVKD. V dropped 0 bases and J dropped 10 bases, with 8 bases sitting between them. DNA for the CDR3: TGTGCCACCAGTGATTTGGTGGGGGGAGCTTTCTTT. Translation: CATSDLVGGAFF.

The V and J genes are TRBV4-3 and TRBJ2-2; 8 bases fit TRBD2. The V gene end was trimmed by 4 bases and the J gene end by 1 base; junction bases not matched to a gene: 5. Germline V gene data show CDR1 as LGHNA and CDR2 as YSLEER. The length of the CDR3 is 16 residues. The CDR3 protein is CASSPPSGRNTGELFF. Here the CDR3 DNA reads TGCGCCAGCAGCCCACCGAGCGGGAGGAACACCGGGGAGCTGTTTTTT.

The rearrangement joins TRBV5-1 to TRBJ2-3, with TRBD1 identical over 8 bases. In germline, CDR1 is SGHRS, CDR2 YFSETQ. This CDR3 contains 15 residues. Losses at the gene ends were 4 bases for V and 4 bases for J; bases not matched to a gene: 8. The CDR3 loop is CASSKMGRGPDTQYF. For the CDR3, the DNA is TGCGCCAGCAGCAAAATGGGCAGGGGGCCAGATACGCAGTATTTT.

Comment on this clone: A read error is possible here, since a much larger clone lies one base away. Other DNA sequences from this sample encode an identical CDR3 as well. The chain employs TRBV6-4 and TRBJ2-1; 12 bases fit TRBD2. CDR1 MRHNA and CDR2 SNTAGT come from the germline V gene. V gave up 0 bases and J gave up 6 bases; unmatched junction bases: 0. This CDR3 has 15 amino acids. DNA for the CDR3: TGTGCCAGCAGTGACTCGACTAGCGGGAGCAATGAGCAGTTCTTC. Its protein is CASSDSTSGSNEQFF.

The CDR3 sequence is CASSSRDFFGYTF. The CDR3 DNA is TGTGCCAGCAGCTCACGGGACTTTTTTGGCTACACCTTC. The chain recombines TRBV7-9 with TRBJ1-2, with TRBD1 as a possible D gene (5 bases). The germline V and J ends were trimmed by 4 bases and 7 bases, with 13 bases remaining between them. Germline V gene data show CDR1 as SEHNR and CDR2 as FQNEAQ (reference sequence). The CDR3 has 13 amino acids.